Listed here are 26 T cell receptor beta chains from one sample, sequenced in a study of T cell responses to AZD1222 COVID-19 vaccine. Generated by immunoSEQ multiplex PCR, the TCRdb table keeps only in-frame clones and is missing some. The top ten clones hold about 8% of a sample with 150,000 to 200,000 clones, about 86% of them seen once. The specimen comprised peripheral blood, sampled on day 0 of AZD1222 vaccination. The receptors derive from an adult in good health.

The V and J genes are TRBV4-2 and TRBJ1-4; tentatively, D is TRBD1 (5 bases). Trimming stripped 1 base from V and 7 bases from J, with 19 bases between. Germline assignment: CDR1 LGHNA and CDR2 YNFKEQ. CDR3 length: 17 residues. CDR3 region: CASSQAKTWDRPEKLFF. DNA for the CDR3: TGTGCCAGCAGCCAAGCTAAGACCTGGGACCGCCCTGAAAAACTGTTTTTT.

Only one count was recorded for this clone. This chain links TRBV19 with TRBJ1-4, with D unclear. Between the trimmed V and J ends, which lost 7 bases and 3 bases, there was a span of 12 bases. Germline V gives CDR1 LNHDA, CDR2 SQIVND (reference sequence). This CDR3 has 14 residues. The CDR3 here is CASNAASPNEKLFF. The CDR3 DNA is TGTGCCAGTAACGCAGCCTCCCCTAATGAAAAACTGTTTTTT.

Points on this clone: The same CDR3 also results from other DNA sequences found in this sample. The rearrangement joins TRBV7-8 to TRBJ2-5, with D uncertain. The CDR3 consists of 12 residues. Trimming took 2 bases from V and 5 from J, leaving 6 bases between them. Germline V lookup: CDR1 SGHVS, CDR2 FQNEAQ. CDR3 protein: CASSLLGETQYF. The CDR3 DNA reads TGTGCCAGCAGCTTATTGGGCGAGACCCAGTACTTC.

J is TRBJ1-4 and V is TRBV5-5, with 12 bases matching TRBD1. Losses at the gene ends were 3 bases for V and 3 bases for J; bases not matched to a gene: 3. Germline assignment: CDR1 SGHKS and CDR2 YYEKEE (reference sequence). The CDR3 extends over 16 amino acids. The CDR3 sequence is CASSWGTGGPNEKLFF. CDR3 sequence (DNA): TGTGCCAGCAGCTGGGGGACAGGGGGCCCTAATGAAAAACTGTTTTTT. Full variable domain (missing parts from reference TRBV5-5 and TRBJ1-4): DAGVTQSPTHLIKTRGQQVTLRCSPISGHKSVSWYQQVLGQGPQFIFQYYEKEERGRGNFPDRFSARQFPNYSSELNVNALLLGDSALYLCASSWGTGGPNEKLFFGSGTQLSVL.

V gene TRBV5-8 combines with J gene TRBJ2-3; D is uncertain. Trimming removed 6 bases at V and 1 base at J, with 15 bases between. Germline CDR1 and CDR2: SGHTS and YDEGEE. This CDR3 spans 15 amino acids. The CDR3 DNA is TGTGCCAGCACCCGGTGGACGCGGCGCACAGATACGCAGTATTTT. Amino acids: CASTRWTRRTDTQYF.

This chain uses TRBV7-2 with TRBJ2-7, with a tentative D call TRBD1 (6 bases). This CDR3 is 14 amino acids long. The germline CDR1 and CDR2 sequences are SGHTA and FQGNSA. Trimming pared 5 bases from V and 1 base from J, leaving 12 bases between. Written as DNA, the CDR3 is TGTGCCAGCAGCCAGGGACAAGCGTCCTACGAGCAGTACTTC. This translates into CASSQGQASYEQYF.

Comment on this clone: Other DNA sequences from this sample encode an identical CDR3 as well. The chain carries TRBV5-1 and TRBJ2-7; possibly TRBD1 for D (6 bases). The V gene lost 0 bases and the J gene lost 2 bases, with 6 bases spanning the gap. There are 13 residues in the CDR3. Germline CDR1 and CDR2: SGHRS and YFSETQ. DNA for the CDR3: TGCGCCAGCAGCTTGGACAGGGCCTACGAGCAGTACTTC. Translating gives CASSLDRAYEQYF. Together with reference TRBV5-1 and TRBJ2-7, the CDR3 gives the full variable domain: KAGVTQTPRYLIKTRGQQVTLSCSPISGHRSVSWYQQTPGQGLQFLFEYFSETQRNKGNFPGRFSGRQFSNSRSEMNVSTLELGDSALYLCASSLDRAYEQYFGPGTRLTVT.

J is TRBJ1-2 and V is TRBV5-6; D may be TRBD1 (5 bases). There are 12 residues in the CDR3. Germline V lookup: CDR1 SGHDT, CDR2 YYEEEE. V lost 1 base and J lost 7, with 8 bases in between. The CDR3 here is CASSLMGVGYTF. CDR3 nucleotide sequence: TGTGCCAGCAGCTTGATGGGGGTTGGCTACACCTTC.

J is TRBJ1-1 and V is TRBV11-2, with D possibly being TRBD1 (5 bases). Trimming stripped 2 bases from V and 5 bases from J, with 12 bases between. This CDR3 has 14 amino acids. Germline V gives CDR1 SGHAT, CDR2 FQNNGV. In DNA form, the CDR3 reads TGTGCCAGCAGCTTACCGTTGCAGGGAACTGAAGCTTTCTTT. Protein sequence: CASSLPLQGTEAFF.

The chain joins TRBV6-5 to TRBJ2-6, with unresolved D. The CDR3 length is 13 residues. Per germline, CDR1 MNHEY and CDR2 SVGAGI. V was shortened by 4 bases and J by 2 bases, with 3 bases between the two germline ends. The CDR3: CASSLPGANVLTF. CDR3 DNA sequence: TGTGCCAGCAGTTTACCTGGGGCCAACGTCCTGACTTTC.

This clone was observed once. The CDR3 sequence: CASSLDRVGGYTF. CDR3 bases: TGTGCCAGCAGCCTCGACAGGGTCGGTGGCTACACCTTC. V usage is TRBV14 and J usage is TRBJ1-2, with 7 positions matching TRBD1. Per the germline V gene, CDR1 is SGHDN and CDR2 is FVKESK. This CDR3 is 13 amino acids long. V lost 4 bases, J lost 7 bases, and 6 bases stayed unmatched.

V and J are TRBV6-5 and TRBJ1-5, with D maybe TRBD1 (6 bases). CDR1 and CDR2 from the germline V gene are MNHEY and SVGAGI. This CDR3 has 13 amino acids. Trimming pared 8 bases from V and 4 bases from J, leaving 12 bases between. The CDR3 reads CASWGAGNQPQHF. The CDR3 nucleotides read TGTGCCAGCTGGGGGGCGGGTAATCAGCCCCAGCATTTT.

The chain has TRBV5-4 and TRBJ1-6; maybe TRBD1 (6 bases). The CDR3 contains 13 residues. CDR1 and CDR2 (germline): SGHNT, YYREEE (reference sequence). V lost 3 bases and J 6 bases, leaving 7 bases between the germline ends. The CDR3 loop is CASSSDSNSPLHF. The CDR3 DNA sequence: TGTGCCAGCAGCTCGGACAGTAATTCACCCCTCCACTTT.

The chain recombines TRBV11-3 with TRBJ2-5; D is perhaps TRBD2 (5 bases). Germline CDR1 SGHNT, CDR2 YENEEA. The germline V and J ends were trimmed by 5 bases and 4 bases, with 11 bases remaining between them. The CDR3 has 13 residues. The CDR3 DNA sequence: TGTGCCAGCAGCCATTCGGGAACAGAGACCCAGTACTTC. Its protein product is CASSHSGTETQYF.

The rearrangement joins TRBV5-5 to TRBJ1-6; TRBD1 might be the D (5 bases). Trimming took 4 bases from V and 10 from J, leaving 18 bases between them. This CDR3 is built from 15 residues. Germline-derived CDR1 and CDR2 are SGHKS and YYEKEE (reference sequence). CDR3 region: CASSPGLILGSPLHF. The CDR3 DNA reads as TGTGCCAGCAGCCCGGGGCTCATCCTAGGATCACCCCTCCACTTT.

The genes are TRBV4-2 and TRBJ1-2; D remains ambiguous. The CDR3 consists of 14 residues. Germline CDR1 reads LGHNA; CDR2 reads YNFKEQ. The V end lost 4 bases, the J end lost 8 bases, and 17 bases lay between the germline ends. The chain's CDR3 is CASSLHPLFEGYTF. The CDR3 nucleotides are TGTGCCAGCAGCCTTCACCCCCTTTTCGAGGGCTACACCTTC.

V usage is TRBV7-2 and J usage is TRBJ1-6; tentative D call: TRBD1 (6 bases). Looked up from germline, CDR1 is SGHTA and CDR2 is FQGNSA. V was shortened by 4 bases and J by 8 bases, with 12 bases between the two germline ends. CDR3 length equals 14 residues. CDR3 sequence (DNA): TGTGCCAGCAGCTACAGGGACGGGTATTCACCCCTCCACTTT. Protein: CASSYRDGYSPLHF.

The chain's CDR3 is CASSSGQVYEQYF. The CDR3 region has the DNA TGTGCCAGCAGTTCGGGACAGGTCTACGAGCAGTACTTC. The chain links TRBV6-5 to TRBJ2-7; 8 bases are a match to TRBD1. This CDR3 is 13 amino acids long. The V gene end was trimmed by 4 bases and the J gene end by 3 bases; junction bases not matched to a gene: 2. CDR1 is MNHEY and CDR2 is SVGAGI in the germline V gene.

The chain links TRBV12-5 to TRBJ2-3; the D is unclear. The CDR3 is made up of 14 amino acids. V was clipped by 2 bases and J by 4 bases, with 10 bases between them. Germline V gene sequence: CDR1 LGHNT, CDR2 FRNRAP. The CDR3 DNA reads as TGTGCTAGTGGTTTGTCCAGGTTGGCAGATACGCAGTATTTT. Protein sequence: CASGLSRLADTQYF.

This clone appeared a single time. The V and J genes are TRBV10-3 and TRBJ2-7; a weak D match, TRBD1 (6 bases). V lost 0 bases and J lost 3, with 12 bases in between. The germline V gene encodes CDR1 ENHRY and CDR2 SYGVKD. The CDR3 has 15 amino acids. For the CDR3, the DNA is TGTGCCATCAGTGAGTCGATTGGGGGCGGCTACGAGCAGTACTTC. Translation: CAISESIGGGYEQYF.

The chain joins TRBV6-6 to TRBJ2-1, with D perhaps TRBD1 or TRBD2 (7 bases each). Trimming removed 6 bases from V and 5 bases from J, with 20 bases in between. The germline gives CDR1 MNHNY, CDR2 SVGAGI (reference sequence). This CDR3 is built from 16 residues. CDR3: CASSPRGKSGDNEQFF. The CDR3 DNA sequence: TGTGCCAGCAGCCCCAGGGGGAAAAGCGGGGACAATGAGCAGTTCTTC.

The chain joins TRBV7-2 to TRBJ2-7; D is possibly TRBD1 (6 bases). The CDR3 contains 13 residues. Looked up from germline, CDR1 is SGHTA and CDR2 is FQGNSA. V lost 4 bases and J lost 2, with 9 bases in between. CDR3 DNA sequence: TGTGCCAGCAGCTATGGACAGCCCTACGAGCAGTACTTC. This encodes CASSYGQPYEQYF.

The chain recombines TRBV7-9 with TRBJ1-2; D possibly corresponds to TRBD1 (6 bases). V lost 1 base and J lost 6, with 12 bases in between. Germline CDR1 is SEHNR and CDR2 is FQNEAQ (reference sequence). The CDR3 contains 14 residues. CDR3 sequence (DNA): TGTGCCAGCAGCTTAGGAGGGGGGCGTAATGGCTACACCTTC. Translation: CASSLGGGRNGYTF. Full variable domain (outside the CDR3, taken from reference TRBV7-9 and TRBJ1-2): DTGVSQNPRHKITKRGQNVTFRCDPISEHNRLYWYRQTLGQGPEFLTYFQNEAQLEKSRLLSDRFSAERPKGSFSTLEIQRTEQGDSAMYLCASSLGGGRNGYTFGSGTRLTVV.

The count of this clone is one. The rearrangement uses TRBV2 and TRBJ1-2, with 9 bases matching TRBD1. V lost 7 bases and J lost 0; bases outside the gene matches: 12. Germline V gene lookup returns CDR1 SNHLY and CDR2 FYNNEI. This CDR3 has 17 residues. CDR3 sequence reads: CASIEGTGFPSNYGYTF. The CDR3 bases are TGTGCCAGCATCGAAGGGACAGGGTTCCCCTCTAACTATGGCTACACCTTC.

This chain connects TRBV28 to TRBJ2-7, with D possibly TRBD1 on 6 matching bases. Trimming removed 10 bases from V and 4 bases from J, with 17 bases in between. The CDR3 is made up of 13 amino acids. Germline lookup yields CDR1 MDHEN and CDR2 SYDVKM. The CDR3 loop is CATLQGLKYEQYF. CDR3 DNA sequence: TGTGCCACCCTACAGGGCCTAAAATACGAGCAGTACTTC.

The rearrangement uses TRBV7-9 and TRBJ1-1; D unclear. V lost 3 bases and J 3 bases, leaving 8 bases between the germline ends. The CDR3 spans 13 residues. Germline V gene lookup returns CDR1 SEHNR and CDR2 FQNEAQ (reference sequence). The CDR3 protein is CASSFLLDTEAFF. The CDR3, as DNA: TGTGCCAGCAGCTTCCTTCTTGACACTGAAGCTTTCTTT.